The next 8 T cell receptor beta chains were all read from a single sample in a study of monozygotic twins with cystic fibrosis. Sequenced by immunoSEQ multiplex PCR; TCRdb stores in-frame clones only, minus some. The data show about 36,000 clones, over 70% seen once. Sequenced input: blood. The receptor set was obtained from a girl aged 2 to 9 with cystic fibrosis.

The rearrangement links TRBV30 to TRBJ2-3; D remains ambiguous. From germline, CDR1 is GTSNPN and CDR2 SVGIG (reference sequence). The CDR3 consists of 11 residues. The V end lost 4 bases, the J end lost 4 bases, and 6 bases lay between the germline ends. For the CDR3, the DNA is TGTGCCTGGACCCCGGCAGATACGCAGTATTTT. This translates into CAWTPADTQYF.

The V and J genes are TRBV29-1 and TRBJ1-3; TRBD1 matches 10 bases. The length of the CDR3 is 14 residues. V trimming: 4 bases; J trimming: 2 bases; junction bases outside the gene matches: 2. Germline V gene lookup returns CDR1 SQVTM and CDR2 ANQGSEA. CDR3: CSVGGTGAGNTIYF. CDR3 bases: TGCAGCGTTGGGGGGACAGGGGCTGGAAACACCATATATTTT.

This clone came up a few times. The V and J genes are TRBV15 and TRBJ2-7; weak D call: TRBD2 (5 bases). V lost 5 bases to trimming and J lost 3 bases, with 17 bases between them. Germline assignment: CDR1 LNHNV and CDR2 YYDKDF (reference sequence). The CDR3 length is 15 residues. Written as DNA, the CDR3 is TGTGCCACCAGCGGACCACTGGCGGGCAGCTACGAGCAGTACTTC. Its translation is CATSGPLAGSYEQYF.

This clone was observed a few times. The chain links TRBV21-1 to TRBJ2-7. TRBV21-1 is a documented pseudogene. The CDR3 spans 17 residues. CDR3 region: CASRLIGGGHLLGEQYF. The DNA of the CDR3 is TGTGCCAGCAGGCTAATCGGAGGGGGGCATCTTCTCGGCGAGCAGTACTTC.

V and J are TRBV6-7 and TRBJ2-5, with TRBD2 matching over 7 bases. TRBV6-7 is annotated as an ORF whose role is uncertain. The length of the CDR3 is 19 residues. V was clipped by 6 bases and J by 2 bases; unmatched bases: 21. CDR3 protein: CASREPSGEREASQETQYF. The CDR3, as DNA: TGTGCCAGCAGAGAGCCTAGCGGCGAGAGAGAAGCATCACAAGAGACCCAGTACTTC.

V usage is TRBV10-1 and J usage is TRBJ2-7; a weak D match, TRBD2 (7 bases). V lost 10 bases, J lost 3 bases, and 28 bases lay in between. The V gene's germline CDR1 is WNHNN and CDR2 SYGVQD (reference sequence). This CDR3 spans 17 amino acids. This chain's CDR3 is CAKASRAKGGGHYEQYF. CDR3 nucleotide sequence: TGCGCCAAAGCAAGTCGGGCGAAAGGCGGGGGACACTACGAGCAGTACTTC.

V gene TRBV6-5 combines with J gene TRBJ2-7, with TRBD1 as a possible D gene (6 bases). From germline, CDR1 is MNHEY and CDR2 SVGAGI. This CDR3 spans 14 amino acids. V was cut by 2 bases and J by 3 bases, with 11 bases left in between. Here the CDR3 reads CASSYAPQGYEQYF. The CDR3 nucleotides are TGTGCCAGCAGTTACGCACCACAGGGCTACGAGCAGTACTTC.

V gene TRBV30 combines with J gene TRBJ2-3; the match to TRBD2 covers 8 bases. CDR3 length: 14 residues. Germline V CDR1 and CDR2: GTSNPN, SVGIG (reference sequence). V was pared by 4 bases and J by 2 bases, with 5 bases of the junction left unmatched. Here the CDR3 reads CAWMSGSYTDTQYF. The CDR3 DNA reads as TGTGCCTGGATGAGCGGGAGTTACACAGATACGCAGTATTTT.